These 16 T cell receptor beta chains originate from one sample sequenced in a study of cytomegalovirus exposure and HLA in healthy donors. PCR employed 60 Vbeta and 13 Jbeta primers. Here immunoSEQ multiplex PCR was the method, and the copy in TCRdb shows in-frame clones only, minus some. The table shows 200,000 to 250,000 clones, with roughly 84% occurring only once. Sequenced input: PBMCs. The receptor set was obtained from a man in his forties or fifties in good health and CMV-seronegative.

This chain links TRBV6-6 with TRBJ2-1; 9 positions match TRBD2. Looked up from germline, CDR1 is MNHNY and CDR2 is SVGAGI (reference sequence). The CDR3 contains 14 residues. The V gene end was trimmed by 8 bases and the J gene end by 7 bases; junction bases not matched to a gene: 9. The CDR3 DNA follows: TGTGCCAGCCTGGGAGGGCGGGGGGGGAATGAGCAGTTCTTC. It is translated as CASLGGRGGNEQFF.

The rearrangement uses TRBV5-1 and TRBJ1-1, with 8 bases aligning to TRBD1. The V segment lost 5 bases and the J segment 1 base; nucleotides outside the gene matches: 4. CDR3 size: 14 residues. Germline V gene sequence: CDR1 SGHRS, CDR2 YFSETQ. The CDR3 coding sequence is TGCGCCAGCAGAGCCGGGACAGGGAACACTGAAGCTTTCTTT. Translation: CASRAGTGNTEAFF.

V gene TRBV28 combines with J gene TRBJ2-7, with a possible D match to TRBD1 (6 bases). Trimming removed 6 bases at V and 2 bases at J, with 11 bases between. The germline gives CDR1 MDHEN, CDR2 SYDVKM. The CDR3 extends over 13 amino acids. DNA for the CDR3: TGTGCCAGCAGGCCGGGACACCCCTACGAGCAGTACTTC. Amino acid sequence: CASRPGHPYEQYF.

Here the CDR3 DNA reads TGTGCCTGGAGTGAGGGACTAGCGGGAGGCGATGAGCAGTTCTTC. The encoded protein is CAWSEGLAGGDEQFF. This chain uses TRBV30 with TRBJ2-1; 15 bases match TRBD2. With 1 base clipped from V and 8 bases from J, the junction kept 3 bases outside the gene matches. In germline, CDR1 is GTSNPN, CDR2 SVGIG (reference sequence). The CDR3 length is 15 residues.

The chain links TRBV6-5 to TRBJ2-4; 8 bases map to TRBD1. The CDR3 runs 13 residues. The germline V gene has CDR1 MNHEY and CDR2 SVGAGI. V lost 6 bases and J lost 8; bases outside the gene matches: 6. CDR3 loop: CASSVGQGYIQYF. The CDR3 DNA sequence: TGTGCCAGCAGCGTAGGACAGGGTTACATTCAGTACTTC.

The chain combines TRBV7-9 with TRBJ2-3; D is unclear. V shed 5 bases and J shed 3 bases, with 6 bases lying between them. The CDR3 totals 12 residues. Germline V gene data show CDR1 as SEHNR and CDR2 as FQNEAQ (reference sequence). Here the CDR3 reads CASSTITDTQYF. CDR3 nucleotide sequence: TGTGCCAGCAGCACTATAACAGATACGCAGTATTTT.

The rearrangement uses TRBV6-5 and TRBJ2-2; TRBD1 aligns across 9 bases. The CDR3 spans 15 residues. CDR1 and CDR2 from the germline V gene are MNHEY and SVGAGI. V lost 4 bases to trimming and J lost 2 bases; unmatched junction nucleotides: 2. As DNA, the CDR3 is TGTGCCAGCAGTTCGGACAGGGGAAACACCGGGGAGCTGTTTTTT. Its protein product is CASSSDRGNTGELFF.

The gene calls are TRBV27 and TRBJ2-7; a weak D match, TRBD2 (6 bases). CDR1 and CDR2 from the germline V gene are MNHEY and SMNVEV (reference sequence). V was trimmed by 8 bases and J by 3 bases, leaving 17 bases between them. This CDR3 contains 14 residues. The CDR3 spells CASCPGRLGYEQYF. CDR3 nucleotide sequence: TGTGCCAGCTGCCCAGGGAGGCTTGGCTACGAGCAGTACTTC.

The V and J genes are TRBV14 and TRBJ2-3; a weak D match, TRBD2 (5 bases). The V and J ends lost 1 base and 4 bases respectively, with 6 bases between them. Germline lookup yields CDR1 SGHDN and CDR2 FVKESK. CDR3 size: 13 residues. CDR3 protein: CASSQGAADTQYF. In nucleotides, the CDR3 is TGTGCCAGCAGCCAAGGAGCGGCAGATACGCAGTATTTT.

This chain links TRBV28 with TRBJ1-4; 8 bases agree with TRBD1. The CDR3 runs 15 residues. Per the germline V gene, CDR1 is MDHEN and CDR2 is SYDVKM. The V gene end was trimmed by 7 bases and the J gene end by 7 bases; junction bases not matched to a gene: 11. The CDR3 nucleotides read TGTGCCAGCACCTTACGGGGGACAGGTGGTGAAAAACTGTTTTTT. As protein: CASTLRGTGGEKLFF.

The J gene is TRBJ2-2, the V gene TRBV5-5; TRBD1 agrees at 7 bases. This CDR3 region has 15 residues. The germline gives CDR1 SGHKS, CDR2 YYEKEE (reference sequence). Unmatched junction bases numbered 4, after V lost 2 bases and J lost 3 bases. In DNA, the CDR3 is TGTGCCAGCAGCTTAGGACAGGCGTACACCGGGGAGCTGTTTTTT. Protein sequence: CASSLGQAYTGELFF.

This chain links TRBV9 with TRBJ1-2; possible D gene TRBD1, 6 bases. The germline gives CDR1 SGDLS, CDR2 YYNGEE. V was shortened by 0 bases and J by 1 base, with 16 bases between the two germline ends. The CDR3 sequence is 17 residues long. CDR3 bases: TGTGCCAGCAGCGTAGGGGTTGGGGGACAACTTAACTATGGCTACACCTTC. The encoded protein is CASSVGVGGQLNYGYTF. Full variable domain (outside the CDR3, taken from reference TRBV9 and TRBJ1-2): DSGVTQTPKHLITATGQRVTLRCSPRSGDLSVYWYQQSLDQGLQFLIQYYNGEERAKGNILERFSAQQFPDLHSELNLSSLELGDSALYFCASSVGVGGQLNYGYTFGSGTRLTVV.

The chain is built from TRBV7-2 and TRBJ2-3; possible D gene TRBD2, 6 bases. V lost 3 bases and J 2 bases, leaving 15 bases between the germline ends. Germline V lookup: CDR1 SGHTA, CDR2 FQGNSA. CDR3 length equals 16 residues. The CDR3 loop reads CASSFTSSLSTDTQYF. The CDR3 nucleotides read TGTGCCAGCAGCTTTACTAGCTCCTTATCCACAGATACGCAGTATTTT.

This chain links TRBV19 with TRBJ1-5; 7 bases are shared with TRBD1. The CDR3 consists of 15 residues. The germline V gene has CDR1 LNHDA and CDR2 SQIVND (reference sequence). V lost 9 bases, J lost 1 base, and 9 bases stayed unmatched. The CDR3 protein is CASRFDRASNQPQHF. The DNA of the CDR3 is TGTGCCAGCCGATTTGACAGGGCAAGCAATCAGCCCCAGCATTTT.

This clone occurred a few times. V and J are TRBV25-1 and TRBJ1-1, with 12 bases lining up with TRBD1. Per germline, CDR1 MGHDK and CDR2 SYGVNS. This CDR3 has 14 residues. Trimming at V came to 6 bases and at J to 5 bases, leaving 4 bases not matched to a gene. The CDR3 DNA reads TGTGCCAGCAGGGGGACAGGGGGCGGGACTGAAGCTTTCTTT. It codes for CASRGTGGGTEAFF.

This chain uses TRBV7-9 with TRBJ2-7; TRBD2 agrees at 10 bases. V shed 4 bases and J 2 bases; nucleotides not matched to a gene: 5. The CDR3 has 15 residues. CDR1 is SEHNR, CDR2 FQNEAQ, per germline (reference sequence). CDR3 DNA sequence: TGTGCCAGCAGCTCCCTAGCGGGAGAGGCCTACGAGCAGTACTTC. It encodes CASSSLAGEAYEQYF.